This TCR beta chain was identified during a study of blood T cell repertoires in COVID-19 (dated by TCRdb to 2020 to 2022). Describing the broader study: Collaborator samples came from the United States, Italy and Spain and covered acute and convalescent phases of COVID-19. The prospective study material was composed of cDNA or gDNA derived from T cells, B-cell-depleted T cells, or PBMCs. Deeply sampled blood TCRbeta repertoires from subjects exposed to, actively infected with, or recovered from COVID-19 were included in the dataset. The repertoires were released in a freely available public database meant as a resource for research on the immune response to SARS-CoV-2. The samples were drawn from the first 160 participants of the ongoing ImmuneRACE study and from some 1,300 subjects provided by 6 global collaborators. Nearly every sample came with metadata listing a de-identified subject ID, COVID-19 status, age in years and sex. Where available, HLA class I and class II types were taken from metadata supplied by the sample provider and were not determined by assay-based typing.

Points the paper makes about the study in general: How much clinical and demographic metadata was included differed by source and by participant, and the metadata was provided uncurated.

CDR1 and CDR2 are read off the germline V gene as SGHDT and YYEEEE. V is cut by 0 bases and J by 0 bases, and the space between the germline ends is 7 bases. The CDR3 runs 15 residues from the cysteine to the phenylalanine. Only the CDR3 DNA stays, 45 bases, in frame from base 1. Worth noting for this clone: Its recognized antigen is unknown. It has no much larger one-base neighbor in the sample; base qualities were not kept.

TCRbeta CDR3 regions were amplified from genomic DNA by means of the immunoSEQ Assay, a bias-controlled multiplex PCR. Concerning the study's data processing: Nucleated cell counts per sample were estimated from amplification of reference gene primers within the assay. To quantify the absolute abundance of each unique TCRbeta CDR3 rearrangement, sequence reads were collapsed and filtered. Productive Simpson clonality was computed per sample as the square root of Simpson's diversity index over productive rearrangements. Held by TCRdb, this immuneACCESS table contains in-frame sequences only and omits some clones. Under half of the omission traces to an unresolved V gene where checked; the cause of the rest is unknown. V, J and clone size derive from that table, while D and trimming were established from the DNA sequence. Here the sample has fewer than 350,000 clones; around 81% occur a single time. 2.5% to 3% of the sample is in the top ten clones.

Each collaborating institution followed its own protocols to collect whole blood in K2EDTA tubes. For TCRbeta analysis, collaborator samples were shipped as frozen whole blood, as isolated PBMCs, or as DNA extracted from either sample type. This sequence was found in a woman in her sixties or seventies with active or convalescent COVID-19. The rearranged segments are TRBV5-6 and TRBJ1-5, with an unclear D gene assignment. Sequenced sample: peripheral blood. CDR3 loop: CASSLGRDSNQPQHF. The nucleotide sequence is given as TGTGCCAGCAGCTTGGGACGGGATAGCAATCAGCCCCAGCATTTT.